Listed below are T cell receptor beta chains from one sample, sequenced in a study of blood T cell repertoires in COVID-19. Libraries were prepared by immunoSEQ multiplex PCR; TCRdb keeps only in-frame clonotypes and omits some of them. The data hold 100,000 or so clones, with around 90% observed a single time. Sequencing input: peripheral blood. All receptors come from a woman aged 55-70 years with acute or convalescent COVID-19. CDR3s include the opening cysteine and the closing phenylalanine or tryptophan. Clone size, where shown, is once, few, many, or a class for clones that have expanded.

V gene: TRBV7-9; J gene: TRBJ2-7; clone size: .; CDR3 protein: CASSLGSRSEQYF
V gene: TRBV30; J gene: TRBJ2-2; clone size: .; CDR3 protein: CAWGDGTAAGELFF
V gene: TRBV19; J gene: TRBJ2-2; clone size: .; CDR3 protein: CASSIGTDTGELFF
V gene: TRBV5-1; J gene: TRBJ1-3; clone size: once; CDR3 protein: CASSLGSASGNTIYF
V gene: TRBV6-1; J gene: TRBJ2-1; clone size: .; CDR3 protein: CASSDPGTRYNEQFF
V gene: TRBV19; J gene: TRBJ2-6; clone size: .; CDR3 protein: CASRDRGLPGANVLTF
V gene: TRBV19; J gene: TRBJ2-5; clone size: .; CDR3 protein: CASGQGASRETQYF
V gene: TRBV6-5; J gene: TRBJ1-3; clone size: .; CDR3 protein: CASSYSGQYSGNTIYF
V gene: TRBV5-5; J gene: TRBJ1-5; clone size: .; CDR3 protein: CASSLTANQPQHF
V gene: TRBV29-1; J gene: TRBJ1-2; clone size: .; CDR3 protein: CSIGEVRSRSNYGYTF
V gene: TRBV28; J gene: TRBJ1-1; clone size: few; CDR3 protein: CASSPPGRNTEAFF
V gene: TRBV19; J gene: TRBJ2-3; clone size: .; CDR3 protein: CASSFQGPSTDTQYF
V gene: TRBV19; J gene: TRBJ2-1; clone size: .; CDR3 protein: CASSTLGGQASWYEQFF
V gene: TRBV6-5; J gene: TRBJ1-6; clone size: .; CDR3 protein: CASALQGGLNSPLHF
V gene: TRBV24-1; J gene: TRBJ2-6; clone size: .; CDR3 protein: CATGRDRDSSSGANVLTF
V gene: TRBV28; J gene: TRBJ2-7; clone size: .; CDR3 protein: CASQDRVRSIEQYF
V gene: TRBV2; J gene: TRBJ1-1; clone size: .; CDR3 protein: CASSALAVNTEAFF
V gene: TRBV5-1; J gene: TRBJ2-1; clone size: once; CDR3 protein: CASSFLSGERNEQFF